This TCR beta chain was recorded in a study of vaccination effects on CD4 cells after COVID-19. Looking at the study overall: Samples gathered post-vaccine arrived a median of 72 days past the second dose.

Antigen-specific CD4+ T cell clonotypes were called by their expansion after viral peptide-pool culture in ViraFEST. Upon completion of under eleven days in culture, CD4+ T cells were isolated. All study participants received two doses of BNT162b2 or mRNA-1273 vaccine. Previously uninfected by SARS-CoV-2, the vaccine recipients also showed negative nucleocapsid antibodies. Each well held approximately 2.2 million PBMC cultured with roughly 10 ug/ml peptides and around 10 IU/ml IL-2. Half-medium changes using IL-2 medium occurred on days 3 and 7. The V gene's germline CDR1 is MGHRA and CDR2 YSYEKL. Trimming at V came to 0 bases and at J to 0 bases, leaving 5 bases not matched to a gene. The CDR3 runs 17 residues. Comment on this clone: Its antigen is unidentified.

The method was immunoSEQ multiplex PCR; TCRdb's version includes in-frame clones alone and lacks a portion of them. The data contain approximately 30,000 clones, approximately 82% of them singletons. This receptor was obtained from a human donor who received a COVID-19 vaccine. Some clones in this sample may be carry-over from other donors' samples. The sequencing used CD4+ T cells from PBMCs cultured with HCoV-NL63 spike peptides, collected after COVID-19 vaccination. V usage is TRBV4-1 and J usage is TRBJ2-4, with 7 positions matching TRBD2. CDR3 residues: CASSQDRGVLAKNIQYF. DNA of the CDR3: TGCGCCAGCAGCCAAGATCGGGGGGTTCTAGCCAAAAACATTCAGTACTTC.